The rows below give T cell receptor beta chains drawn from one sample of a study of T cells in Graves' hyperthyroidism and ophthalmopathy. TCRdb re-called the multiplex PCR reads through MiXCR, storing one row per CDR3 protein. The data show hundreds of thousands of distinct CDR3 sequences, with 13% to 15% seen just once and around 9.6% held by the top ten. Sequencing input: blood. Every receptor here comes from a woman aged 18-35 years with Graves' hyperthyroidism. Each CDR3 is given with its conserved first and last residue. The D gene is left open where the match is weak. Rows give clone size only sometimes, using once, few, many, or a class for an expanded clone.

>TRBV13|.|few|TRBJ2-1
CASSLGSSYEQFF
TGTGCCAGCAGCTTAGGTTCCAGTTATGAGCAGTTCTTC
>TRBV15|.|many|TRBJ1-5
CATSRFPPAASNQPQHF
TGTGCCACCAGCAGATTTCCACCGGCCGCGAGCAATCAGCCCCAGCATTTT
>TRBV25-1|TRBD1|.|TRBJ2-1
CASSEFPGQDNEQFF
TGTGCCAGCAGTGAATTCCCGGGACAGGACAATGAGCAGTTCTTC
>TRBV7-2|.|.|TRBJ2-5
CASSFGWGPGLTPETQYF
TGTGCCAGCAGCTTTGGGTGGGGACCGGGGCTTACACCGGAGACCCAGTACTTC
>TRBV12-3/TRBV12-4|.|many|TRBJ2-7
CASSPPGSLYEQYF
TGTGCCAGCAGCCCCCCGGGCAGCCTCTACGAGCAGTACTTC
>TRBV20-1|TRBD2|.|TRBJ2-1
CSAVRTSGSGNEQFF
TGCAGTGCCGTAAGGACTAGCGGGAGCGGCAATGAGCAGTTCTTC
>TRBV30|.|few|TRBJ2-3
CAWSVSHRTDTQYF
TGTGCCTGGAGTGTATCACACCGCACAGATACGCAGTATTTT
>TRBV7-9|TRBD1|few|TRBJ2-2
CASSKGQGANTGELFF
TGTGCCAGCAGCAAAGGACAGGGGGCTAACACCGGGGAGCTGTTTTTT
>TRBV27|TRBD1|.|TRBJ1-2
CASSHGRQGRGYGYTF
TGTGCCAGCAGTCATGGTCGACAGGGTAGGGGGTATGGCTACACCTTC
>TRBV5-1|TRBD2|many|TRBJ2-1
CASSLELAGGPLDEQFF
TGCGCCAGCAGCTTGGAACTAGCGGGAGGGCCGTTGGATGAGCAGTTCTTC
>TRBV7-2|.|.|TRBJ2-7
CASSLSIEQYF
TGTGCCAGCAGCCTGAGTATCGAGCAGTACTTC
>TRBV7-7|.|.|TRBJ2-7
CASSPNHGGTYEQYF
TGTGCTAGCAGCCCCAACCACGGTGGAACCTACGAGCAGTACTTC
>TRBV6-1|.|.|TRBJ1-2
CASSVPEIYGYTF
TGTGCCAGCAGTGTCCCGGAGATATATGGCTACACCTTC
>TRBV6-9|.|.|TRBJ2-7
CASSYQAPRGVYEQYF
TGTGCCAGCAGTTACCAGGCCCCCAGGGGAGTCTACGAGCAGTACTTC
>TRBV6-2/TRBV6-3|TRBD1|many|TRBJ2-7
CASSLSTGGRYEQYF
TGTGCCAGCAGTCTCTCGACAGGGGGACGCTACGAGCAGTACTTC
>TRBV18|TRBD1|few|TRBJ2-1
CASSPQGALANEQFF
TGTGCCAGCTCACCCCAGGGGGCTTTAGCCAATGAGCAGTTCTTC
>TRBV6-9|TRBD2|few|TRBJ2-1
CASRSETSGTYNEQFF
TGTGCCAGCAGGTCGGAGACTAGCGGGACTTACAATGAGCAGTTCTTC